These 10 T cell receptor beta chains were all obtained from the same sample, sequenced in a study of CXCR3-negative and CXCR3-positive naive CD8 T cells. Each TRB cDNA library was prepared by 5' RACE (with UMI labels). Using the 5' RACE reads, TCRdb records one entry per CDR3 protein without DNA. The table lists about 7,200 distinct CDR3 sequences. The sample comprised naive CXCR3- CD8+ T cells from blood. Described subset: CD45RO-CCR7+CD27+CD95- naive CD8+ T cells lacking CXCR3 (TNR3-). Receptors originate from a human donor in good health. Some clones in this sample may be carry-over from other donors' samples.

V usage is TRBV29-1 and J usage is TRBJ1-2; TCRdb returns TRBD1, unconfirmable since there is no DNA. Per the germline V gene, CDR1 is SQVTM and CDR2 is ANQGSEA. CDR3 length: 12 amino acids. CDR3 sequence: CSYRDGRGGYTF.

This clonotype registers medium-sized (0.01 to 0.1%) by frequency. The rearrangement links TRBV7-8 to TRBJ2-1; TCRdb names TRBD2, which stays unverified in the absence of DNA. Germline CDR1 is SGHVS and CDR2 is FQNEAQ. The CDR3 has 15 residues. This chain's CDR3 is CASSLVAGLYNEQFF. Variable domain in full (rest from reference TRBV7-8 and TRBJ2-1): GAGVSQSPRYKVAKRGQDVALRCDPISGHVSLFWYQQALGQGPEFLTYFQNEAQLDKSGLPSDRFFAERPEGSVSTLKIQRTQQEDSAVYLCASSLVAGLYNEQFFGPGTRLTVL.

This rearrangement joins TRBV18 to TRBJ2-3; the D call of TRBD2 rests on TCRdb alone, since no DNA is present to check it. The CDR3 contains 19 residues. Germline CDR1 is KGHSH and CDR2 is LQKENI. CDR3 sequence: CASSPPTSGRLGHTDTQYF.

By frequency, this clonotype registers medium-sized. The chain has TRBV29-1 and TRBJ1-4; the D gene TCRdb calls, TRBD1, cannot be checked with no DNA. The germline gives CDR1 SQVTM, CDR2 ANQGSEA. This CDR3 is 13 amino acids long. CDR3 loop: CSAMTGAGEKLFF. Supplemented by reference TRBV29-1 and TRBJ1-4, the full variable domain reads SAVISQKPSRDICQRGTSLTIQCQVDSQVTMMFWYRQQPGQSLTLIATANQGSEATYESGFVIDKFPISRPNLTFSTLTVSNMSPEDSSIYLCSAMTGAGEKLFFGSGTQLSVL.

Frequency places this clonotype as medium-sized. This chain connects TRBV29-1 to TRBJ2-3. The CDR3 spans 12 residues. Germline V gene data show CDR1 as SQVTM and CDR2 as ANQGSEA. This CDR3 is CSVDSGTDTQYF.

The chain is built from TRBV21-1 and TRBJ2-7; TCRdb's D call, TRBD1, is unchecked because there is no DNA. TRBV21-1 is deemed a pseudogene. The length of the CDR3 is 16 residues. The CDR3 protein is CASRLVGGLLTYEQYF.

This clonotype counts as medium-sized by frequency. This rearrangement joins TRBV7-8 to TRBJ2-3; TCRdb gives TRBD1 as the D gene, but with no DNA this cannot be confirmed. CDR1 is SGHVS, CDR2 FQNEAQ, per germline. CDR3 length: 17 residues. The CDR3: CASSLSGREILRDTQYF. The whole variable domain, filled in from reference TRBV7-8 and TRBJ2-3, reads GAGVSQSPRYKVAKRGQDVALRCDPISGHVSLFWYQQALGQGPEFLTYFQNEAQLDKSGLPSDRFFAERPEGSVSTLKIQRTQQEDSAVYLCASSLSGREILRDTQYFGPGTRLTVL.

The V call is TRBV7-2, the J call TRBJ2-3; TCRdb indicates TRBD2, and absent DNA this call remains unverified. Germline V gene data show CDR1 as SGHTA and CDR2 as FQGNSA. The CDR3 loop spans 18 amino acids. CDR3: CASRSYGLAGGPGDTQYF.

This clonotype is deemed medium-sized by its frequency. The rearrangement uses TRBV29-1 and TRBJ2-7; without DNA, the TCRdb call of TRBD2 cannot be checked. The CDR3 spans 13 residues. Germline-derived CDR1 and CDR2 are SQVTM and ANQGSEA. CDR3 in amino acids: CSVETSGSYEQYF.

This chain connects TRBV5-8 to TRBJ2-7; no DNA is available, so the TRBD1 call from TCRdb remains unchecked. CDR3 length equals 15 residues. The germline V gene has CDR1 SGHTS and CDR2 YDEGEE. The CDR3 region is CASSSWRGGRYEQYF.